This T cell receptor beta chain was recovered during a study of CXCR3-negative and CXCR3-positive naive CD8 T cells. Study-level results: TRB CDR3s were more hydrophobic in CXCR3-positive than in CXCR3-negative naive cells. Whereas memory cells differed, naive CXCR3-negative and CXCR3-positive cells shared similar TRBV-TRBJ usage. With surface CD5 comparable between naive subsets, TCR strength was estimated using properties derived from the TRB CDR3. Whereas both naive subsets had comparably high diversity, memory CD8+ cells had much lower diversity.

CDR3 length: 17 amino acids. Per the germline V gene, CDR1 is SGHRS and CDR2 is YFSETQ. Naive CD8+ T cells carried a CD45RO-CCR7+CD27+CD95- phenotype. For this clonotype: Its antigen is as yet unknown.

It was by 5' RACE with UMI labels that the TRB cDNA libraries were prepared. TCRdb reanalyzed the 5' RACE reads and collapses them to one entry per CDR3 protein, without DNA. The repertoire table contains approximately 100,000 distinct CDR3 sequences. The rearrangement links TRBV5-1 to TRBJ2-7; TCRdb calls TRBD2, which cannot be checked without DNA. The TCR was taken from a human donor in good health. Some clones in this sample may be carry-over from other donors' samples. Sequenced input: naive CXCR3+ CD8+ T cells from blood. Regarding subset: CD45RO-CCR7+CD27+CD95- naive CD8+ T cells expressing CXCR3 (TNR3+). The CDR3 protein is CASSGTSGPRNFYEQYF.